The rows below give T cell receptor beta chains drawn from one sample of a study of blood T cell repertoires in COVID-19. Repertoires were generated with immunoSEQ multiplex PCR, while TCRdb's copy carries only in-frame clones and drops some. The repertoire holds about 310,000 clones, with 90% as singletons. What was sequenced was peripheral blood. These receptors originate from a woman in her 40s with COVID-19, enrolled during active disease. Each CDR3 is given with its conserved first and last residue. The D gene is left open where the match is weak. The size entry is marked missing in some rows and otherwise reads once, few, many or a size class.

d_gene	v_gene	abundance	j_gene	CDR3nt	CDR3aa
NA	TRBV2	NA	TRBJ1-1	TGTGCCAGAAACCCGGGGGGAGTGTCCACTGAAGCTTTCTTT	CARNPGGVSTEAFF
NA	TRBV6-5	NA	TRBJ1-6	TGTGCCAGCAGTCTGAGCCGACAGTGGAATTCACCCCTCCACTTT	CASSLSRQWNSPLHF
NA	TRBV2	NA	TRBJ1-1	TGTGCCAGCAATTCGCAGCCGGGAAACACTGAAGCTTTCTTT	CASNSQPGNTEAFF
TRBD1	TRBV27	once	TRBJ2-3	TGTGCCAGCAGTTTTCAGGACAGGGGCTTATTCACGCAGTATTTT	CASSFQDRGLFTQYF
NA	TRBV13	NA	TRBJ1-3	TGTGCCAGCAGGAGGGTCGGGGGAAACACCATATATTTT	CASRRVGGNTIYF
NA	TRBV2	NA	TRBJ2-3	TGTGCCAGCACTTATACAGATACGCAGTATTTT	CASTYTDTQYF
TRBD1	TRBV5-1	NA	TRBJ1-2	TGCGCCAGCAGCCCCGGACAGGGGGCGGATGGCTACACCTTC	CASSPGQGADGYTF
TRBD1	TRBV10-2	NA	TRBJ1-1	TGCGCCAGCAGTGACCCGACAGGGAGAGTTGAAGCTTTCTTT	CASSDPTGRVEAFF
TRBD1	TRBV5-1	NA	TRBJ2-7	TGCGCCAGCAGCTCGGGACAGGGGGTTAGTTACGAGCAGTACTTC	CASSSGQGVSYEQYF
NA	TRBV27	NA	TRBJ2-5	TGTGCCAGCAGTTTGGTGGGAGGGGGAGAGACCCAGTACTTC	CASSLVGGGETQYF
NA	TRBV28	NA	TRBJ1-5	TGTGCCAGCTCACCGTTTAGTAATCAGCCCCAGCATTTT	CASSPFSNQPQHF
TRBD1	TRBV5-6	NA	TRBJ1-3	TGTGCCAGCAGCTTGGGGGGTCCTTTCTCGGACAGGAGGGGAAACACCATATATTTT	CASSLGGPFSDRRGNTIYF
NA	TRBV2	NA	TRBJ1-4	TGTGCCAGCAGTGGCGACAGGTCTGGAAAACTGTTTTTT	CASSGDRSGKLFF
NA	TRBV19	NA	TRBJ1-6	TGTGCCAGTAGTATTAGGGGCGGCGCTTCACCCCTCCACTTT	CASSIRGGASPLHF
NA	TRBV19	few	TRBJ2-2	TGTGCCAGTATCCCTAACCCCAGGGGTGGGGAGCTGTTTTTT	CASIPNPRGGELFF
NA	TRBV4-1	NA	TRBJ2-3	TGCGCCAGCAGCCAAGAAACCACGGGGGCAGATACGCAGTATTTT	CASSQETTGADTQYF
NA	TRBV3-1/TRBV3-2	NA	TRBJ1-5	TGTGCCAGCAGCCAGAGACAGGGCAATCAGCCCCAGCATTTT	CASSQRQGNQPQHF
TRBD1	TRBV29-1	NA	TRBJ1-6	TGCAGCGTTACGACAGGGGAGGGTTCACCCCTCCACTTT	CSVTTGEGSPLHF
TRBD2	TRBV5-1	NA	TRBJ2-7	TGCGCCAGCAGCTTGACTAGCGGGACCACCTACGAGCAGTACTTC	CASSLTSGTTYEQYF
NA	TRBV6-5	NA	TRBJ2-5	TGTGCCAGCAGTTACTCGATGGCGGCAAAAGAGACCCAGTACTTC	CASSYSMAAKETQYF
NA	TRBV19	NA	TRBJ1-1	TGTGCCAGTGGTAACAGGGACGAATTCGCTGAGGCTTTCTTT	CASGNRDEFAEAFF
NA	TRBV21-1	NA	TRBJ2-7	TGTGCCAGCAGCAAAGTTTGGACAGGGGGCTTTGAGCAGTACTTC	CASSKVWTGGFEQYF
NA	TRBV30	NA	TRBJ1-5	TGTGCCTGGAGTGAGGTTCGGGGTCAGCCCCAGCATTTT	CAWSEVRGQPQHF
NA	TRBV9	NA	TRBJ1-2	TGTGCCAGCAGCGCCGACAGCTATGGCTACACCTTC	CASSADSYGYTF
TRBD1	TRBV3-1/TRBV3-2	NA	TRBJ1-1	TGTGCCAGCACCACAGGGGGCCGGACTGAAGCTTTCTTT	CASTTGGRTEAFF
NA	TRBV20-1	NA	TRBJ2-1	TGCAGTGCTAGAGATCTCAATGAGCAGTTCTTC	CSARDLNEQFF
NA	TRBV19	NA	TRBJ2-3	TGTGCCAGTAGTTTGGTAGCGGGCACAGATACGCAGTATTTT	CASSLVAGTDTQYF
TRBD1	TRBV6-2/TRBV6-3	NA	TRBJ2-5	TGTGCCAGCAGTTACTTTCGGACAGGTGGCGAGACCCAGTACTTC	CASSYFRTGGETQYF
NA	TRBV28	NA	TRBJ1-6	TGTGCCAGCAGCATCAAGGGAGGGAATAATTCACCCCTCCACTTT	CASSIKGGNNSPLHF
TRBD1	TRBV10-3	NA	TRBJ1-1	TGTGCCATCAGTGGGACAGGGGCTGAAGCTTTCTTT	CAISGTGAEAFF
NA	TRBV4-3	NA	TRBJ1-2	TGCGCCAGCAGCCAAACAACGGGGATGAACTATGGCTACACCTTC	CASSQTTGMNYGYTF
TRBD1	TRBV28	NA	TRBJ1-6	TGTGCCATCCAAGCGAGCCAGGGACAGCAGAGATCACCCCTCCACTTT	CAIQASQGQQRSPLHF
NA	TRBV6-2/TRBV6-3	NA	TRBJ1-6	TGTACCAGCAGTTATTTCCTGAGCTCCTATAATTCACCCCTCCACTTT	CTSSYFLSSYNSPLHF
NA	TRBV3-1/TRBV3-2	NA	TRBJ2-7	TGTGCCAGCAGCCAACTCCCGAACTCCGGGACAATGGGGTACGAGCAGTACTTC	CASSQLPNSGTMGYEQYF
NA	TRBV30	few	TRBJ1-1	TGTGCCTGGGGGGGGCGCGGTATGAACACTGAAGCTTTCTTT	CAWGGRGMNTEAFF
NA	TRBV7-2	NA	TRBJ1-5	TGTGCCAGCAGCGCGAGGGCGAATAGCAATCAGCCCCAGCATTTT	CASSARANSNQPQHF
NA	TRBV4-1	NA	TRBJ2-6	TGCGCCAGCAGCCAAGATCCCGGACAGGGGGCCAACGTCCTGACTTTC	CASSQDPGQGANVLTF
NA	TRBV6-2/TRBV6-3	NA	TRBJ1-1	TGTGCCAGCAGTGCCAGGGGCGAACGGACTGAAGCTTTCTTT	CASSARGERTEAFF
TRBD1	TRBV4-3	NA	TRBJ2-6	TGCGCCAGCAGCCAAGTGGACAGGGGGATCTCTGGGGCCAACGTCCTGACTTTC	CASSQVDRGISGANVLTF
TRBD2	TRBV11-2	NA	TRBJ2-5	TGTGCCAGCAGACATAGCGGGGGTGGAGAGACCCAGTACTTC	CASRHSGGGETQYF
TRBD1	TRBV5-8	NA	TRBJ2-6	TGTGCCAGCAGCTTGGAGGTAGGGGGCGTTGGGGCCAACGTCCTGACTTTC	CASSLEVGGVGANVLTF
TRBD2	TRBV15	NA	TRBJ2-5	TGTGCCACCAGCAGGTCCGCCGGTCTAGCGGGGGGTGGGTACCAAGAGACCCAGTACTTC	CATSRSAGLAGGGYQETQYF
TRBD2	TRBV28	NA	TRBJ2-7	TGTGCCAGCAGTAGTCCTAGCGGGAGGTCCTACGAGCAGTACTTC	CASSSPSGRSYEQYF
TRBD1	TRBV28	NA	TRBJ2-7	TGTGCCAGCAGTCCCCGAGACAGGGGGCCCTACGAGCAGTACTTC	CASSPRDRGPYEQYF
TRBD1	TRBV7-9	NA	TRBJ1-2	TGTGCCAGCAGCTCCTACAGGGGGCCTCCTATAAACACCTTC	CASSSYRGPPINTF
TRBD1	TRBV18	NA	TRBJ2-3	TGTGCCAGCTCACTCTATGGACAGGGTGTAGCGAGTATGCAGTATTTT	CASSLYGQGVASMQYF
TRBD1	TRBV2	NA	TRBJ1-5	TGTGCCAGCAGTCCGGGACAGGGGTATCAGCCCCAGCATTTT	CASSPGQGYQPQHF
NA	TRBV19	NA	TRBJ2-2	TGTGCCAGTAGGCTAGACTTCTTCACCGGGGAGCTGTTTTTT	CASRLDFFTGELFF
NA	TRBV18	few	TRBJ2-7	TGTGCCAGCTCACCCCTTCCAGGAAGGGGTCTCTACGAGCAGTACTTC	CASSPLPGRGLYEQYF